This T cell receptor (beta chain) was obtained from a study of identical twins (dated by TCRdb to 2016 to 2017). Context from the whole study: To test whether fetal clonotypes persist, the study used deep sequencing on TCR alpha and beta repertoires from monozygotic twins, unrelated adults of various ages, and cord blood. To rule out contamination, replicate twin experiments were performed at different times with different library preparation protocols.

This clonotype was seen many times. The target of this receptor is not known. The sample holds no much larger clone one base away, and base qualities are not on file. Overall study outcomes, separate from this receptor: In beta out-of-frame sequences, excess twin sharing was weaker, because having fewer shared sequences lowered the signal-to-noise ratio. In monozygotic twins, out-of-frame TCR alpha sharing was systematically underestimated by recombination models, although the models agreed with sharing between unrelated individuals. Zero-insertion analyses could be partly confounded by invariant T cells such as MAIT and iNKT, although diverse VJ usage argued against such confounding for most clonotypes. Compared with coincidental sharing between unrelated individuals, an excess of low generation-probability sequences was observed among out-of-frame TCR alpha sequences shared between twins. Abundant cord blood beta clonotypes had fewer insertions, young adult naive repertoires showed a similar but weaker trend, and memory repertoires showed no such trend. Because the same donors could not be followed over many years, conclusions were based on cross-sectional statistical analysis.

The germline V gene (reference sequence) yields LGHDT for CDR1 and YNNKEL for CDR2. Trimming at the junction amounts to 3 bases on V and 0 bases on J, and the germline ends lie 14 bases apart. CDR3 length: 16 amino acids, cysteine to phenylalanine. The entry retains the CDR3 DNA only, 48 bases that are in frame from base 1. To prepare the library, 5' RACE was applied. Data came from an Illumina HiSeq 2000. A universal primer binding site was introduced by template switching, and a unique molecular identifier was present in the final cDNA, enabling accurate counting of TCR cDNA molecules. Specific primers in the conserved constant-segment region were used to synthesize first-strand cDNA for the TCR alpha and beta chains. To control for contamination, every cDNA library was double barcoded, receiving both a SMART-Mk sample barcode and Illumina barcodes. Two successive PCR steps introduced TruSeq adapter sequences along with Illumina sample barcodes. The TCR alpha and beta cDNA libraries were sequenced on the Illumina HiSeq platform using custom primers. The published analysis was carried out like this. Unique molecular identifiers were extracted from raw reads with MiGEC, and CDR3 positions were determined with MiXCR. Recombination models were inferred per individual with the repgenHMM and IGoR tools using an EM algorithm. Shared clonotypes were analyzed with the tcR package in R, and sharing was normalized by the product of cloneset sizes. To study raw recombination free of thymic and clonal selection effects, out-of-frame nonproductive sequences were analyzed. TCRdb passed the public sequencing reads through fastp at Q25 and MiXCR, retaining productive beta sequences. Duplicate CDR3 protein sequences are folded into a single record with the most common DNA and genes. These V and J calls rely on TCRdb rather than the paper's analysis. This sample is represented by some 240,000 distinct CDR3 sequences; over 9.5% of them were singletons. Of the sample, 9% to 10% is held by the ten largest clones.

Only healthy Caucasian donors were included. Miltenyi CD45RO+ enrichment and human naive T-cell isolation kits were used to isolate memory (CD45RO+) and naive T cells from PBMC. Sequencing used memory T cells sorted from blood. The sample's cell subset or site label, in plain terms: CD45RO+ enriched T cells. Rearrangement joined TRBV3-1 to TRBJ1-1; TRBD1 is a possible D gene, resting on 5 matching bases. The TCR comes from a man aged 50 to 60 in good health. The nucleotide sequence is given as TGTGCCAGCAGCCAGGGGGGGAGCGACCTGAACACTGAAGCTTTCTTT. Protein translation: CASSQGGSDLNTEAFF.